This T cell receptor (beta chain) derives from a study of T cells in Graves' hyperthyroidism and ophthalmopathy. Across the whole study: At the time of initial diagnosis and before any treatment, peripheral blood was collected.

Authors of the study amplified TCR beta CDR3 regions from RNA transcripts. First-round RT-PCR with HTBI primers amplified the TCR CDR3 region. MiXCR, applied by TCRdb to the multiplex PCR reads, yields one record per CDR3 protein. The sample has 600,000 to 700,000 distinct CDR3 sequences, under 15% seen once. In this sample, this clonotype turned up many times. Its matching antigen is unknown. Findings and limits, study-wide: Model output signaled ophthalmopathy a median about seven months ahead of onset. Most clonotypes expanded in thyroid above 0.001 were likewise present in blood.

Exclusion followed for patients with uncontrolled infection, other autoimmune disease, pregnancy or lactation. This receptor was identified in a woman in her thirties or forties with Graves' ophthalmopathy. The source material was blood.

CDR3 in DNA: TGTGCCAGTAGTCTGACAGGGGGGGTCACTGAAGCTTTCTTT. Translation: CASSLTGGVTEAFF. This rearrangement joins TRBV28 to TRBJ1-1; 9 bases agree with TRBD1. The CDR3 consists of 14 residues. Germline CDR1 reads MDHEN; CDR2 reads SYDVKM. Trimming cost V 9 bases and J 4 bases; bases outside gene matches: 9.